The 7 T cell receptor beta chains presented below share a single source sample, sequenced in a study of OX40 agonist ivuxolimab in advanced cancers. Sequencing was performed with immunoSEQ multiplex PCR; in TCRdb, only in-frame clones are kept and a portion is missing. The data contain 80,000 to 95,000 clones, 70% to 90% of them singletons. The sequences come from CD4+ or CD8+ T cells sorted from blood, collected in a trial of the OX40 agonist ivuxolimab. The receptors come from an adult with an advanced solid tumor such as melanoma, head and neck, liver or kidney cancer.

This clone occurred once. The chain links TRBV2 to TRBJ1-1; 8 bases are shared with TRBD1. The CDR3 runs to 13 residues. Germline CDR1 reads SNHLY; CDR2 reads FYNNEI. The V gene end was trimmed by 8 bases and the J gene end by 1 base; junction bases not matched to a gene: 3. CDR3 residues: CASCGQGNTEAFF. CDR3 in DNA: TGTGCCAGCTGTGGACAGGGGAACACTGAAGCTTTCTTT.

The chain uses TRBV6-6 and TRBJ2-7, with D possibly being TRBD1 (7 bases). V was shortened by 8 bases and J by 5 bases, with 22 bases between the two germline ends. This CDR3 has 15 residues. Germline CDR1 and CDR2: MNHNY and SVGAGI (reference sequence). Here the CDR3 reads CASGGDRTFTHEQYF. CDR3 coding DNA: TGTGCCAGCGGCGGGGACAGAACTTTCACACACGAGCAGTACTTC.

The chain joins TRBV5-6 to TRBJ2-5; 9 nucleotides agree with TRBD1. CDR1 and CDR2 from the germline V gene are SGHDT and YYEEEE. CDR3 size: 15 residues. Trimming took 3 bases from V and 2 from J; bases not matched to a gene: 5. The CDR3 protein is CASSWGTGLQETQYF. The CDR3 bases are TGTGCCAGCAGCTGGGGGACAGGGTTACAAGAGACCCAGTACTTC.

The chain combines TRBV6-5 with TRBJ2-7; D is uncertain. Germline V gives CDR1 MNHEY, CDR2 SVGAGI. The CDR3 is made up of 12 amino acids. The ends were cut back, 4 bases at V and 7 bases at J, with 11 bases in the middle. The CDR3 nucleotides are TGTGCCAGCAGTTTCCTTGGGGAAGAGCAGTACTTC. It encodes CASSFLGEEQYF.

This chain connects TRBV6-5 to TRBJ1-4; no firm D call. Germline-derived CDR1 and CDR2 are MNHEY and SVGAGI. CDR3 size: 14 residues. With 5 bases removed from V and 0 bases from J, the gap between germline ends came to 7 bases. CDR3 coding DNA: TGTGCCAGCAGTATATTTGCAACTAATGAAAAACTGTTTTTT. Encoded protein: CASSIFATNEKLFF.

The CDR3 DNA sequence: TGCGCCAGCAGCTTGGTAGTAGAGGGAGAAGCTTTCTTT. Translating it yields CASSLVVEGEAFF. The chain combines TRBV5-1 with TRBJ1-1, with no clear D. Germline CDR1 is SGHRS and CDR2 is YFSETQ. V lost 0 bases, J lost 8 bases, and 11 bases lay in between. This CDR3 is built from 13 residues. Drawing the rest from reference TRBV5-1 and TRBJ1-1, the complete variable domain is KAGVTQTPRYLIKTRGQQVTLSCSPISGHRSVSWYQQTPGQGLQFLFEYFSETQRNKGNFPGRFSGRQFSNSRSEMNVSTLELGDSALYLCASSLVVEGEAFFGQGTRLTVV.

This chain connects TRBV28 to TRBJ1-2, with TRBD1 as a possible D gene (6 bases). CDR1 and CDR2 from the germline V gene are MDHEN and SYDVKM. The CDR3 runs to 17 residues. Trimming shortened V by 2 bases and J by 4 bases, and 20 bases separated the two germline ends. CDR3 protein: CASSLRGGATLSYGYTF. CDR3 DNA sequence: TGTGCCAGCAGTTTAAGAGGGGGGGCTACCCTCTCCTATGGCTACACCTTC.